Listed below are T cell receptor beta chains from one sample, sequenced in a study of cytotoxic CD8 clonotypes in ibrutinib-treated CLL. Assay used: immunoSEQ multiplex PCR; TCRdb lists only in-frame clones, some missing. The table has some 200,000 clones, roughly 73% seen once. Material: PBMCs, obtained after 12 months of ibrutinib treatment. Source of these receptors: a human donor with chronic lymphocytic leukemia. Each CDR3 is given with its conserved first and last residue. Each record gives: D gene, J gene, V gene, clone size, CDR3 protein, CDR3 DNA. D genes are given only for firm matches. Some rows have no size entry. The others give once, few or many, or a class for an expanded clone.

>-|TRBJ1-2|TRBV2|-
CASSPGSLWEYGYTF
TGTGCCAGCAGTCCTGGGAGCCTCTGGGAGTATGGCTACACCTTC
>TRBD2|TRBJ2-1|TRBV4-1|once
CASSQGTSVLYEQFF
TGCGCCAGCAGCCAAGGGACTAGCGTTCTATATGAGCAGTTCTTC
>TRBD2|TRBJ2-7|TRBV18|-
CASSPPGLAGIYEQYF
TGTGCCAGCTCACCACCGGGTCTAGCGGGGATCTACGAGCAGTACTTC
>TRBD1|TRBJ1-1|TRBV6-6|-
CASSYGDRGNTEAFF
TGTGCCAGCAGTTACGGAGACAGGGGGAACACTGAAGCTTTCTTT
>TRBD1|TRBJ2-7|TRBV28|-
CASSLGLTGGYSYEQYF
TGTGCCAGCAGTTTAGGACTGACAGGGGGTTACTCCTACGAGCAGTACTTC
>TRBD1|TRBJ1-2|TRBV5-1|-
CASSFETGGSANYTF
TGCGCCAGCAGCTTTGAGACAGGGGGCTCCGCCAACTACACCTTC
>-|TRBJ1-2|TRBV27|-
CASSSIGGVEGYTF
TGTGCCAGCAGTTCCATTGGGGGGGTCGAGGGCTACACCTTC
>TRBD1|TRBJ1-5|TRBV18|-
CASSQMQGAGDSNQPQHF
TGTGCCAGCTCACAAATGCAGGGGGCTGGGGATAGCAATCAGCCCCAGCATTTT
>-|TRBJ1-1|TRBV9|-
CASSGHLGWNTEAFF
TGTGCCAGCAGCGGACATCTCGGGTGGAACACTGAAGCTTTCTTT
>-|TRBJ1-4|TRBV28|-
CASTMRAGEKLFF
TGTGCCAGCACTATGCGCGCAGGTGAAAAACTGTTTTTT
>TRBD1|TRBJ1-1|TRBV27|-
CASSPYWGTGGNTEAFF
TGTGCCAGCAGCCCATACTGGGGGACAGGGGGGAACACTGAAGCTTTCTTT
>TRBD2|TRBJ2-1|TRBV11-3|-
CASSTGLAGAEQFF
TGTGCCAGCAGCACGGGACTAGCGGGGGCTGAGCAGTTCTTC
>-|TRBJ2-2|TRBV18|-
CASSPTAGELFF
TGTGCCAGCTCACCAACGGCCGGGGAGCTGTTTTTT
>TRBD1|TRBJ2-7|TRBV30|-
CAWSRGNYEQYF
TGTGCCTGGAGCAGGGGGAACTACGAGCAGTACTTC
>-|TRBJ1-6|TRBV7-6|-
CASSRGDSGSPLHF
TGTGCCAGCAGCCGTGGGGACTCGGGTTCACCCCTCCACTTT
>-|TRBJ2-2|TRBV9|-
CASSVTSGGELFF
TGTGCCAGCAGCGTAACTAGTGGCGGGGAGCTGTTTTTT
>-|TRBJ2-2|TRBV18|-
CASSPGGSSGELFF
TGTGCCAGCTCACCAGGGGGCAGTTCCGGGGAGCTGTTTTTT
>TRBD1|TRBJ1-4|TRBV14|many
CASSQARTGGNEKLFF
TGTGCCAGCAGCCAAGCCCGGACAGGGGGCAATGAAAAACTGTTTTTT
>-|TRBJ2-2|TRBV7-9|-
CASSTGARGSTGELFF
TGTGCCAGCAGCACGGGAGCCCGGGGGAGCACCGGGGAGCTGTTTTTT
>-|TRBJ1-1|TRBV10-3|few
CAISDKAGTEAFF
TGTGCCATCAGTGATAAAGCGGGCACTGAAGCTTTCTTT
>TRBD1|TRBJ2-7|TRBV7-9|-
CASSLTRTGGYEQYF
TGTGCCAGCAGCCTAACGAGGACAGGGGGCTACGAGCAGTACTTC
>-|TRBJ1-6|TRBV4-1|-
CASSPGAGTPKMPLHF
TGCGCCAGCAGCCCAGGGGCCGGGACCCCTAAGATGCCCCTCCACTTT
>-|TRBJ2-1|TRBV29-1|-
CSVSLVSPYNEQFF
TGCAGCGTATCTTTGGTTTCCCCCTACAATGAGCAGTTCTTC
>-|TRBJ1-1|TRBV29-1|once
CSVGRTDEAFF
TGCAGCGTTGGCAGGACCGATGAAGCTTTCTTT